Listed below are T cell receptor beta chains from one sample, sequenced in a study of blood T cell repertoires in COVID-19. Sequencing used immunoSEQ multiplex PCR; TCRdb keeps in-frame clones, though not all of them. The sample lists about 110,000 clones, 80% to 90% occurring once. Sequencing was carried out using peripheral blood. The receptors derive from a woman older than 75 with active or convalescent COVID-19. The CDR3 runs from the conserved cysteine through the conserved F or W.

j_call v_call cdr3_aa
TRBJ2-7 TRBV2 CASKVSGSSYEQYF
TRBJ2-7 TRBV11-1 CASSLGGLNYEQYF
TRBJ2-1 TRBV7-9 CASSLGSRLGEQFF
TRBJ1-6 TRBV5-1 CASSLELTGNSPLHF
TRBJ1-1 TRBV18 CASSPPLGGNTEAFF
TRBJ1-4 TRBV7-9 CASSLGEGSNEKLFF
TRBJ2-7 TRBV6-5 CAIRGTGCGEQYF
TRBJ2-3 TRBV10-3 CAINWAGEADTQYF
TRBJ2-1 TRBV5-1 CASSSGTGNNEQFF
TRBJ2-2 TRBV7-9 CASSYRDREMSGELFF
TRBJ1-1 TRBV11-2 CASSLSGQGIMNTEAFF
TRBJ1-3 TRBV5-4 CASSLEGARAGNTIYF
TRBJ1-5 TRBV19 CASSTIQGRGEWGQPQHF
TRBJ2-1 TRBV6-6 CASSRSSGSAYNEQFF
TRBJ2-1 TRBV21-1 CASSNPKYRGEQFF
TRBJ2-7 TRBV6-5 CASSRSGRANYEQYF
TRBJ2-2 TRBV13 CASSHGKNTGELFF
TRBJ2-5 TRBV7-2 CASRQGGAKGETQYF
TRBJ1-5 TRBV18 CASSLSNQPQHF
TRBJ2-5 TRBV3-1/TRBV3-2 CASSQAAGGQETQYF
TRBJ2-1 TRBV10-3 CAITAGERDEQFF
TRBJ1-1 TRBV27 CASSTERNTEAFF
TRBJ2-7 TRBV5-1 CASSSSQGSEQYF
TRBJ2-1 TRBV6-1 CASSEDGQGSDEQFF
TRBJ2-5 TRBV12-3/TRBV12-4 CASTTRPEETQYF
TRBJ2-1 TRBV7-3 CASSLTLDRGPYNEQFF
TRBJ2-7 TRBV6-6 CASSYRTVTYEQYF
TRBJ2-5 TRBV3-1/TRBV3-2 CASSRRTSAQETQYF
TRBJ1-1 TRBV9 CASSGAPWSAEAFF
TRBJ2-2 TRBV13 CASSTGTSLRELFF
TRBJ1-4 TRBV5-1 CASRRDSGVGNEKLFF
TRBJ1-5 TRBV7-9 CASSPDQGQPQHF
TRBJ2-2 TRBV7-3 CASSLTQTNTGELFF
TRBJ2-5 TRBV27 CASSFLGLAGGPETQYF
TRBJ2-7 TRBV25-1 CASRGTGWYEQYF
TRBJ2-3 TRBV5-1 CASSLERTGPTDTQYF
TRBJ1-6 TRBV6-5 CATWDRVNSPLHF
TRBJ2-2 TRBV28 CASMGANTGELFF
TRBJ2-7 TRBV29-1 CSVETGRWGEQYF
TRBJ1-1 TRBV7-2 CASSLQAVTEAFF
TRBJ1-3 TRBV18 CASSPLQAVTGNTIYF